This T cell receptor (beta chain) was sequenced in a study of T-cell reconstitution after alpha-beta-depleted transplantation in children. Regarding the study as a whole: Newly produced T cells mostly accounted for T-cell counts and diversity one year post-transplant. Reportedly, alpha-beta T cells present about two months post-transplant originated from several hundred expanded clones of graft origin. Some patients owed their high day-60 TCRbeta diversity to surviving recipient T cells and thymic progenitors.

CDR1 and CDR2 from the germline V gene are SSHAT and FNYEAQ (reference sequence). Trimming took 3 bases from V and 7 from J; bases not matched to a gene: 5. This CDR3 has 16 amino acids. This clonotype was observed a few times. What it recognizes is unknown. A library of TCRbeta sequences, prepared with unique molecular identifiers, was generated. TCRdb used MiXCR to reprocess the PCR reads, holding one entry per CDR3 protein. Of around 800,000 distinct CDR3 sequences in the sample, roughly 16% were seen once. The TCR comes from a male patient aged 10 to 17 who had a stem cell transplant for acute lymphoblastic leukemia, so the T cells may come from the graft donor. The source material was PBMCs, mostly from graft donor cells, sampled 360 days after TCRalphabeta/CD19-depleted stem cell transplant. J is TRBJ2-2 and V is TRBV7-7; 13 nucleotides align to TRBD2. CDR3 in DNA: TGTGCCAGCAGCTTTACTAGCGGGAGGGCCGTCGGGGAGCTGTTTTTT. It encodes CASSFTSGRAVGELFF. The full variable domain, its missing parts supplied by reference TRBV7-7 and TRBJ2-2, is GAGVSQSPRYKVTKRGQDVTLRCDPISSHATLYWYQQALGQGPEFLTYFNYEAQPDKSGLPSDRFSAERPEGSISTLTIQRTEQRDSAMYRCASSFTSGRAVGELFFGEGSRLTVL.